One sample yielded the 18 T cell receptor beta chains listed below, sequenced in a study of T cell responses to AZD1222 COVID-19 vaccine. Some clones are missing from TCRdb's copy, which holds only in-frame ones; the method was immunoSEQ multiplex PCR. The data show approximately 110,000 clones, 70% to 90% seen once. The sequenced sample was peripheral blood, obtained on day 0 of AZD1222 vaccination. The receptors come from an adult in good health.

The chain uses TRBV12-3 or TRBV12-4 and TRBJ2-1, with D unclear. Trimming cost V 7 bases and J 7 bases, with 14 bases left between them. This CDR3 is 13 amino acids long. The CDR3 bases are TGTGCCAGCACCCTCCCGATCTGGAATGAGCAGTTCTTC. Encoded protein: CASTLPIWNEQFF.

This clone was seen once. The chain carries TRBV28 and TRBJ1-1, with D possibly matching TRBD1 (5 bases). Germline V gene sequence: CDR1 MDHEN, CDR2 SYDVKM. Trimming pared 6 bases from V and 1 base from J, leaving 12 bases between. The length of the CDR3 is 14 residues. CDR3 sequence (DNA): TGTGCCAGCAGCCCCTGGGACCCGAACACTGAAGCTTTCTTT. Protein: CASSPWDPNTEAFF. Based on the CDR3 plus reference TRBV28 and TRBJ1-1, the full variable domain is DVKVTQSSRYLVKRTGEKVFLECVQDMDHENMFWYRQDPGLGLRLIYFSYDVKMKEKGDIPEGYSVSREKKERFSLILESASTNQTSMYLCASSPWDPNTEAFFGQGTRLTVV.

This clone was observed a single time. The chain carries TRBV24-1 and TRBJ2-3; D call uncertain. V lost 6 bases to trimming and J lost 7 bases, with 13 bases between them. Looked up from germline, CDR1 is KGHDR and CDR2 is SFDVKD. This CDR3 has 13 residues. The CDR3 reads CATSPSRRNTQYF. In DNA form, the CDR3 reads TGTGCCACCAGTCCTTCCCGCCGGAATACGCAGTATTTT.

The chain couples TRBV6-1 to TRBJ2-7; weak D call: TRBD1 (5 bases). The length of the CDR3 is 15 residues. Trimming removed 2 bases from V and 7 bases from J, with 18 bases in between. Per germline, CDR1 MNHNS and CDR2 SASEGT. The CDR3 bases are TGTGCCAGCAGTGAAATAAGCTTGGGGCGTGGGGAGCAGTACGTC. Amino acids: CASSEISLGRGEQYV.

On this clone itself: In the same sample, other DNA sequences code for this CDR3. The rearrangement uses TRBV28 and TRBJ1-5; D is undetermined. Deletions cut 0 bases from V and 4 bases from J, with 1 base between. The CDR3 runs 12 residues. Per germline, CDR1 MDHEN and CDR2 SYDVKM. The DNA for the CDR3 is TGTGCCAGCAGTTTATGGAATCAGCCCCAGCATTTT. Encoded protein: CASSLWNQPQHF. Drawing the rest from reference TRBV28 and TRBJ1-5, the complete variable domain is DVKVTQSSRYLVKRTGEKVFLECVQDMDHENMFWYRQDPGLGLRLIYFSYDVKMKEKGDIPEGYSVSREKKERFSLILESASTNQTSMYLCASSLWNQPQHFGDGTRLSIL.

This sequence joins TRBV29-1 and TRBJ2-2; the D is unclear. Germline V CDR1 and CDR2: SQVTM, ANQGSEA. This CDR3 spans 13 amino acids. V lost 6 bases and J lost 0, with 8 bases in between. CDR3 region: CSVVDSNTGELFF. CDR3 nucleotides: TGCAGCGTCGTGGATTCGAACACCGGGGAGCTGTTTTTT.

The CDR3, as DNA: TGTGCCAGCAGAGAGGACAGGGTAAGGAATCAGCCCCAGCATTTT. As protein: CASREDRVRNQPQHF. The chain combines TRBV2 with TRBJ1-5; 8 nucleotides align to TRBD1. The CDR3 is 15 residues long. Germline V lookup: CDR1 SNHLY, CDR2 FYNNEI. The V and J ends lost 6 bases and 4 bases, in that order; junction bases with no gene match: 8. Using reference TRBV2 and TRBJ1-5 for the parts outside the CDR3, the full variable domain is EPEVTQTPSHQVTQMGQEVILRCVPISNHLYFYWYRQILGQKVEFLVSFYNNEISEKSEIFDDQFSVERPDGSNFTLKIRSTKLEDSAMYFCASREDRVRNQPQHFGDGTRLSIL.

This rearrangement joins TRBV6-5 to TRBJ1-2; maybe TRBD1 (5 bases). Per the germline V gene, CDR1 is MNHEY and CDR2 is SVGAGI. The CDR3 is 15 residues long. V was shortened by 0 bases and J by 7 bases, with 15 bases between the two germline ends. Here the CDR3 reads CASSYSGHGRSGYTF. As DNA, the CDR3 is TGTGCCAGCAGTTACTCCGGACACGGGAGAAGTGGCTACACCTTC.

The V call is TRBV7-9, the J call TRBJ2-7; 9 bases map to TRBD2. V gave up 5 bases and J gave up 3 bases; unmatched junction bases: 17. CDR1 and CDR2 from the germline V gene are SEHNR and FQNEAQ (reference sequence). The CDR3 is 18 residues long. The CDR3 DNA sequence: TGTGCCAGCAGCCCCCTTAGCGGGGGACGGGCAAAAGACTACGAGCAGTACTTC. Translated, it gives CASSPLSGGRAKDYEQYF.

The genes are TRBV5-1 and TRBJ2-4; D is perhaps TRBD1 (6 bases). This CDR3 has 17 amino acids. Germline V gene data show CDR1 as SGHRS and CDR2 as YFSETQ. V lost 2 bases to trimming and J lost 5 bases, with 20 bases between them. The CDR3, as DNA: TGCGCCAGCAGCTTATATGGCGCGGCAGGGGTCCAAAACATTCAGTACTTC. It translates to CASSLYGAAGVQNIQYF. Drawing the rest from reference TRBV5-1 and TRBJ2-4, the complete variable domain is KAGVTQTPRYLIKTRGQQVTLSCSPISGHRSVSWYQQTPGQGLQFLFEYFSETQRNKGNFPGRFSGRQFSNSRSEMNVSTLELGDSALYLCASSLYGAAGVQNIQYFGAGTRLSVL.

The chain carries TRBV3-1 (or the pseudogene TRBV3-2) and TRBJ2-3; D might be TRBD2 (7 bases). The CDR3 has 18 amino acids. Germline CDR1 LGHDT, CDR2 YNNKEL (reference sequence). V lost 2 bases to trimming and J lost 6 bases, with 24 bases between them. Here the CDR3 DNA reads TGTGCCAGCAGCCAATTGCCCGCGGGGGCGATATTAAGGGATACGCAGTATTTT. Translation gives CASSQLPAGAILRDTQYF.

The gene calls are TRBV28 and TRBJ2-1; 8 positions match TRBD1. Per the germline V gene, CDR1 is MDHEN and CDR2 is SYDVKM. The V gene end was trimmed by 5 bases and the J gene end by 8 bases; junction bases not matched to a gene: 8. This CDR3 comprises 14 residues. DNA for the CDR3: TGTGCCAGCAGTAGACAGGGGACGAGGGATGAGCAGTTCTTC. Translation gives CASSRQGTRDEQFF.

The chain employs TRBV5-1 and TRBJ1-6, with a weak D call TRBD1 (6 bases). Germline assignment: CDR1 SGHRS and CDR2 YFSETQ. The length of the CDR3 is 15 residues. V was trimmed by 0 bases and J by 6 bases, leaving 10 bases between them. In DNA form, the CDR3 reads TGCGCCAGCAGCTTGGAAGGGACACTTAATTCACCCCTCCACTTT. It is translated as CASSLEGTLNSPLHF.

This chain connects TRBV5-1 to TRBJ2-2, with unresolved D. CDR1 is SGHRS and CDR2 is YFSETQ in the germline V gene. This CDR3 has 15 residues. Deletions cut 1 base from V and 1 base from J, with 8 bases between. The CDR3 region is CASSLSALNTGELFF. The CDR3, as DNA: TGCGCCAGCAGCTTGTCAGCCTTGAACACCGGGGAGCTGTTTTTT.

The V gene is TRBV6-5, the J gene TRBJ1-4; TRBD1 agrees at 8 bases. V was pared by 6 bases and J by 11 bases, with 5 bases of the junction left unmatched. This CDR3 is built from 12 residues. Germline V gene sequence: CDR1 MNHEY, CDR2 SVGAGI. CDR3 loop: CASRAGGMKLFF. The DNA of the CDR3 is TGTGCCAGCAGAGCAGGGGGCATGAAACTGTTTTTT.

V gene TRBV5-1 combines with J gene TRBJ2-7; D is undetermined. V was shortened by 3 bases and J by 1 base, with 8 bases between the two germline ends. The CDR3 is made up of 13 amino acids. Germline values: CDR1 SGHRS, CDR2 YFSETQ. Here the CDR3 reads CASSSRESYEQYF. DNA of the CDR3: TGCGCCAGCAGCTCAAGAGAATCCTACGAGCAGTACTTC.

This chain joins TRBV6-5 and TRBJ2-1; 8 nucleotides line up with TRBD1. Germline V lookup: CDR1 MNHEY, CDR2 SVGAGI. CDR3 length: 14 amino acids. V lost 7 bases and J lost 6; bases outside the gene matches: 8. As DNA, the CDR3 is TGTGCCAGCACCAACGGACAGGGACGCAATGAGCAGTTCTTC. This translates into CASTNGQGRNEQFF.

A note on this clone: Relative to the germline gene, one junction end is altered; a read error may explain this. The CDR3 coding sequence is TGTGCCAGCAGCCTAGCGGGGTCCGGGGAGCTGTTTTTT. Protein product: CASSLAGSGELFF. The chain has TRBV7-7 and TRBJ2-2; 9 positions agree with TRBD2. This CDR3 spans 13 amino acids. Germline CDR1 SSHAT, CDR2 FNYEAQ (reference sequence).